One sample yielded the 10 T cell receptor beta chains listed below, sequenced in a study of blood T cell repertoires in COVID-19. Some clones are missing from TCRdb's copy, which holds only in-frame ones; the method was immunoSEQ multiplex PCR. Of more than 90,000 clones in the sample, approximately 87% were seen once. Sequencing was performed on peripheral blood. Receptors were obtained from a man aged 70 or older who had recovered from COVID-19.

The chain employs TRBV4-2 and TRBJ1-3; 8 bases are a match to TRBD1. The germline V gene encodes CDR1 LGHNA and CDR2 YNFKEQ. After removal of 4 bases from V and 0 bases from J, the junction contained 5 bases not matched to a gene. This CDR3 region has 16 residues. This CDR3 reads CASSLTGQGSGNTIYF. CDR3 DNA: TGTGCCAGCAGCCTTACTGGACAGGGCTCTGGAAACACCATATATTTT.

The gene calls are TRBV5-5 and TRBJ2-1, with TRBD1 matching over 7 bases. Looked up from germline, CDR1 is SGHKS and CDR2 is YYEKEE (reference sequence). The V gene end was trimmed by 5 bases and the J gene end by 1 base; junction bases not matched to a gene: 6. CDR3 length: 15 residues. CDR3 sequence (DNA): TGTGCCAGCAGTTTAACAGGGGAATCCTACAATGAGCAGTTCTTC. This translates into CASSLTGESYNEQFF.

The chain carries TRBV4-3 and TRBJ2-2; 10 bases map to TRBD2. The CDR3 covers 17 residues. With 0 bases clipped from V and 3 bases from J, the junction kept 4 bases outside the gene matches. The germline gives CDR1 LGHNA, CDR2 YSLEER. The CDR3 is CASSQEASGSYTGELFF. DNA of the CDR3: TGCGCCAGCAGCCAAGAGGCTAGCGGGAGTTACACCGGGGAGCTGTTTTTT.

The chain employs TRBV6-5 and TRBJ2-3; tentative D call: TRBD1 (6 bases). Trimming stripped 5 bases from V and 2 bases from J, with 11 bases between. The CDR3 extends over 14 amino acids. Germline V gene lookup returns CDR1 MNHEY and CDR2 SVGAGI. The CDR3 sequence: CASSRTATTDTQYF. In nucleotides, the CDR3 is TGTGCCAGCAGTCGGACAGCCACCACAGATACGCAGTATTTT.

The CDR3 here is CASSRQGSGEKLFF. Written as DNA, the CDR3 is TGTGCCAGCAGCCGACAGGGCTCTGGAGAAAAACTGTTTTTT. The gene calls are TRBV7-9 and TRBJ1-4; 7 bases are shared with TRBD1. Per the germline V gene, CDR1 is SEHNR and CDR2 is FQNEAQ (reference sequence). The CDR3 is 14 amino acids. With V trimmed by 5 bases and J by 8 bases, 8 bases remained unmatched.

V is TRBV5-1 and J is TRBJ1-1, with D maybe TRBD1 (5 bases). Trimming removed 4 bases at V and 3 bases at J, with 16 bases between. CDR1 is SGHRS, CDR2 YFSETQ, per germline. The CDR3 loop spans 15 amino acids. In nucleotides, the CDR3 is TGCGCCAGCAGCCCGAGCCCAGCAGGGCACACTGAAGCTTTCTTT. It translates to CASSPSPAGHTEAFF.

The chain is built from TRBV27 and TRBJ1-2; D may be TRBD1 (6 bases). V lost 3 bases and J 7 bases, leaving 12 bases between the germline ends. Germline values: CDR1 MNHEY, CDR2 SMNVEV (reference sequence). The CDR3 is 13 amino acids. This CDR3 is CASSFTGISGYTF. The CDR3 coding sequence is TGTGCCAGCAGTTTCACAGGGATCTCTGGCTACACCTTC.

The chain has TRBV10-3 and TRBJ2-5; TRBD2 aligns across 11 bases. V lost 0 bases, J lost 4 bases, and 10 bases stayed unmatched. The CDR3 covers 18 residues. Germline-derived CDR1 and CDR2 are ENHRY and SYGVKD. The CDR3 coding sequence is TGTGCCATCAGTGAGTCTAGAGTAGCGGGAGGGCCGGGAGAGACCCAGTACTTC. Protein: CAISESRVAGGPGETQYF.

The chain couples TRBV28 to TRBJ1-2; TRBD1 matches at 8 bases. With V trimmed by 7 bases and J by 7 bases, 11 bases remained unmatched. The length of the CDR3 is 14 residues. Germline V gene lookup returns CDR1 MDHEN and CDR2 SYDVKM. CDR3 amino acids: CASTPPTGVGGYTF. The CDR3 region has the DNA TGTGCCAGCACCCCCCCGACAGGGGTCGGTGGCTACACCTTC.

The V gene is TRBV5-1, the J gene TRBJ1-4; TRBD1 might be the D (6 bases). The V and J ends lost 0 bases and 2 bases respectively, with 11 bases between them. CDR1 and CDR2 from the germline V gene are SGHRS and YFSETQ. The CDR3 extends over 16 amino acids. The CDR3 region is CASSLGTVVTNEKLFF. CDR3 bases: TGCGCCAGCAGCTTGGGGACAGTGGTTACTAATGAAAAACTGTTTTTT.